This T cell receptor (beta chain) stems from a study of T-cell memory formation after mild COVID-19. The CDR3 has 15 amino acids. The V gene's germline CDR1 is DFQATT and CDR2 SNEGSKA (reference sequence). Unmatched junction bases numbered 12, after V lost 5 bases and J lost 2 bases. Whole-study findings and limits: Contracting clones from day 15 to 85 showed balanced CD4/CD8; later expanders favored CD4+. Clonal second-wave expansions that peaked on day 37 had unconfirmed SARS-CoV-2 specificity.

This clonotype was recorded only once. As yet, its antigen is unknown. MiXCR, run by TCRdb on the 5' RACE reads, gives a single entry per CDR3 protein. The table has around 310,000 distinct CDR3 sequences, 20% to 25% seen once. This receptor was taken from a man between 18 and 35 years old who had mild COVID-19 (a few samples of this study predate the infection). Cell type and time point are not known. The specimen was PBMCs or a T cell subset sorted from them (not recorded which). This chain connects TRBV20-1 to TRBJ2-7, with 7 bases aligning to TRBD1. The CDR3 coding sequence is TGCAGTGCTTTAGACAGGGTTATCCCCACCTACGAGCAGTACTTC. As protein: CSALDRVIPTYEQYF.